These 12 T cell receptor beta chains were sequenced from one sample in a study of T cell repertoires in cytomegalovirus infection. Antigen specificity for these receptors is unknown. TCRdb used MiXCR to reprocess the reads, holding one entry per CDR3 protein. The sample holds about 920,000 distinct CDR3 sequences, roughly 30% seen once. The specimen was cultured CD8+ T cells from PBMCs, collected from culture after CMV antigen stimulation. These TCRs come from a human donor in good health (CMV status not recorded). Some clones in this sample may be carry-over from other donors' samples.

This clonotype came up many times. V and J are TRBV12-3 or TRBV12-4 and TRBJ1-5; D gene unclear. Trimming removed 6 bases from V and 4 bases from J, with 10 bases in between. The CDR3 is 13 amino acids. The CDR3 sequence is CASSLGKNQPQHF. CDR3 nucleotides: TGTGCCAGCAGCTTGGGCAAAAATCAGCCCCAGCATTTT.

J is TRBJ1-1 and V is TRBV12-3 or TRBV12-4; 9 bases match TRBD1. The CDR3 extends over 13 amino acids. Trimming removed 11 bases from V and 1 base from J; junction bases left unmatched: 5. Here the CDR3 reads CAGRQGGNTEAFF. The CDR3 DNA reads TGTGCCGGAAGACAGGGGGGGAACACTGAAGCTTTCTTT.

This chain uses TRBV19 with TRBJ1-5; tentative D call: TRBD1 (6 bases). There are 14 residues in the CDR3. Germline V gene data show CDR1 as LNHDA and CDR2 as SQIVND (reference sequence). The ends were cut back, 5 bases at V and 7 bases at J, with 15 bases in the middle. CDR3 nucleotide sequence: TGTGCCAGTAGTTTAAGAGAAGGGGGGCAGCCCCAGCATTTT. As protein: CASSLREGGQPQHF.

This clonotype was seen ten or more times. V gene TRBV7-6 combines with J gene TRBJ2-3; D gene unclear. The ends were cut back, 5 bases at V and 4 bases at J, with 7 bases in the middle. The CDR3 consists of 12 residues. CDR1 SGHVS and CDR2 FNYEAQ come from the germline V gene. The CDR3 DNA sequence: TGTGCCAGCAGCCTCCTATCAGATACGCAGTATTTT. It is translated as CASSLLSDTQYF. The whole variable domain, filled in from reference TRBV7-6 and TRBJ2-3, reads GAGVSQSPRYKVTKRGQDVALRCDPISGHVSLYWYRQALGQGPEFLTYFNYEAQQDKSGLPNDRFSAERPEGSISTLTIQRTEQRDSAMYRCASSLLSDTQYFGPGTRLTVL.

The chain combines TRBV7-9 with TRBJ1-5; D is unclear. The V gene lost 5 bases and the J gene lost 3 bases, with 5 bases spanning the gap. This CDR3 spans 12 amino acids. Germline CDR1 and CDR2: SEHNR and FQNEAQ (reference sequence). The CDR3 nucleotides read TGTGCCAGCAGCCGGACCAATCAGCCCCAGCATTTT. Translated, it gives CASSRTNQPQHF. Full variable domain (outside the CDR3, taken from reference TRBV7-9 and TRBJ1-5): DTGVSQNPRHKITKRGQNVTFRCDPISEHNRLYWYRQTLGQGPEFLTYFQNEAQLEKSRLLSDRFSAERPKGSFSTLEIQRTEQGDSAMYLCASSRTNQPQHFGDGTRLSIL.

The chain carries TRBV12-3 or TRBV12-4 and TRBJ1-2; the match to TRBD1 covers 10 bases. The trim removed 3 bases at V and 3 bases at J, leaving 1 base unmatched. The CDR3 is made up of 14 amino acids. The CDR3 sequence: CASSFGTGDYGYTF. In DNA, the CDR3 is TGTGCCAGCAGTTTTGGGACAGGGGACTATGGCTACACCTTC.

The chain is built from TRBV5-5 and TRBJ1-2; 7 bases agree with TRBD1. V shed 5 bases and J 2 bases; nucleotides not matched to a gene: 6. The germline gives CDR1 SGHKS, CDR2 YYEKEE (reference sequence). This CDR3 is 14 amino acids long. The chain's CDR3 is CASSPQGENYGYTF. Written as DNA, the CDR3 is TGTGCCAGCAGTCCGCAGGGGGAGAACTATGGCTACACCTTC.

The chain combines TRBV5-4 with TRBJ2-5; 9 bases agree with TRBD1. The germline gives CDR1 SGHNT, CDR2 YYREEE (reference sequence). V was pared by 3 bases and J by 2 bases, with 8 bases of the junction left unmatched. This CDR3 region has 16 residues. CDR3 residues: CASSSDDRGFQETQYF. The CDR3 nucleotides are TGTGCCAGCAGCTCGGACGACAGGGGGTTTCAAGAGACCCAGTACTTC.

This clonotype was observed many times. The chain links TRBV7-6 to TRBJ2-1, with 9 bases aligning to TRBD1. The junction had 16 bases not matched to a gene; V was cut back by 5 bases and J by 8 bases. Germline assignment: CDR1 SGHVS and CDR2 FNYEAQ. The CDR3 is 17 residues long. In DNA form, the CDR3 reads TGTGCCAGCAGCAACAGACCGGACAGGGGTCACTTGGATGAGCAGTTCTTC. Its translation: CASSNRPDRGHLDEQFF.

Notes on this clonotype: Its ends do not fully match the called genes, so a read error is possible. The CDR3 DNA follows: TGCGCCAGCAGGCAAGTAGTGTCCTTCAATGAGCAGTTCTTC. Translating it yields CASRQVVSFNEQFF. The chain recombines TRBV4-1 with TRBJ2-1; no definite D call. Germline V gene sequence: CDR1 MGHRA, CDR2 YSYEKL. The CDR3 length is 14 residues.

This clonotype was observed a handful of times. This rearrangement joins TRBV7-9 to TRBJ2-2; TRBD2 is a possible D gene (6 bases). In germline, CDR1 is SEHNR, CDR2 FQNEAQ (reference sequence). The CDR3 is 17 amino acids. Deletions cut 3 bases from V and 3 bases from J, with 17 bases between. CDR3 protein: CASSFAAPPGDTGELFF. The CDR3 region has the DNA TGTGCCAGCAGCTTCGCTGCGCCCCCGGGGGACACCGGGGAGCTGTTTTTT.

This rearrangement joins TRBV28 to TRBJ1-1; D gene uncertain. The length of the CDR3 is 14 residues. CDR1 is MDHEN and CDR2 is SYDVKM in the germline V gene. With 2 bases removed from V and 3 bases from J, the gap between germline ends came to 10 bases. The CDR3 protein is CASSLDRLDTEAFF. The CDR3 DNA reads as TGTGCCAGCAGTTTAGACCGATTGGACACTGAAGCTTTCTTT. The variable domain in full, with the rest retrieved from reference TRBV28 and TRBJ1-1, is DVKVTQSSRYLVKRTGEKVFLECVQDMDHENMFWYRQDPGLGLRLIYFSYDVKMKEKGDIPEGYSVSREKKERFSLILESASTNQTSMYLCASSLDRLDTEAFFGQGTRLTVV.